This TCR beta chain is from a study of cytomegalovirus exposure and HLA in healthy donors. Findings of the study overall: Reportedly, HLA-A and HLA-B alleles of most subjects were accurately predicted from TCR beta. In an earlier analysis, about 87% or about 30%: the productive usage of most TCR beta V segments.

Each donor was healthy, and each was a bone marrow donor. This PCR relied on a set of 60 Vbeta primers and 13 Jbeta primers. Only in-frame clones appear in the TCRdb table, and some are missing; sequencing was by immunoSEQ multiplex PCR. The repertoire table contains around 100,000 clones. About this clone: Its antigen is currently unknown.

Material: PBMCs. The TCR was taken from a man aged 30-40 years in good health and CMV-seronegative.

CDR3 coding DNA: TGCGCCAGCAGTCCGGGGACAGCCACAGATACGCAGTATTTT. It codes for CASSPGTATDTQYF. This chain joins TRBV5-1 and TRBJ2-3, with TRBD1 matching over 7 bases. In germline, CDR1 is SGHRS, CDR2 YFSETQ. With V trimmed by 5 bases and J by 2 bases, 5 bases remained unmatched. This CDR3 is 14 amino acids long.